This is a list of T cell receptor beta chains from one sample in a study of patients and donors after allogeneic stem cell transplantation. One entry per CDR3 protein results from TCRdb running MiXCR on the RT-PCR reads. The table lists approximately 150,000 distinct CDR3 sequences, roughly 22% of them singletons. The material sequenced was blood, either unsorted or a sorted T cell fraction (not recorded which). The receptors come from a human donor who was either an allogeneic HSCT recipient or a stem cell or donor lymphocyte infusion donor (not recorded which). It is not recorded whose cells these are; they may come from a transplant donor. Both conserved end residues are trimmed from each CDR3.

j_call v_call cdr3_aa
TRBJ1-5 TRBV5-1 ASSLGGEKGQPQH
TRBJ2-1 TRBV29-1 SVEDHRSSYNEQF
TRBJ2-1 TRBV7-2 ASSFRPSYNEQF
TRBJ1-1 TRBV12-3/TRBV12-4 ASSSRPGGTEAF
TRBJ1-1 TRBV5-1 ASSARQGLTEAF
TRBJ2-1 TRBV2 ASSDERNEQF
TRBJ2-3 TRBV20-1 SASSDFGTDTQY
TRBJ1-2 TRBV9 ASSVDQINYGYT
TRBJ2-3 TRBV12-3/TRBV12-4 ASSFMTTDTQY
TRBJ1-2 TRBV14 ASSQAQFPNYGYT
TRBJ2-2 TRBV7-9 ASSQLDGLENTGELF
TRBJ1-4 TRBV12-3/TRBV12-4 ASSFDRLNEKLF
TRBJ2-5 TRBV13 ASSLNRAQETQY
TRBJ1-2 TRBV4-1 ASSQLPGAFRVDGYT
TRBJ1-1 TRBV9 ASSARVMNTEAF
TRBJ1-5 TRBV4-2 ASSQDKGQPQH
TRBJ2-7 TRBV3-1 ASSQDRVQQY
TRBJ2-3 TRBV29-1 SVGTAHDTDTQY
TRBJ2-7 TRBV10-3 AISYTRLAGTDEQY
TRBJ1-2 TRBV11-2 ASSLDAGVPGYT
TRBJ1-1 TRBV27 ASGDRSTEAF
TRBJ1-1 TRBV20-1 SASQTGGNTEAF
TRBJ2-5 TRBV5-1 ASSLAQGFGETQY
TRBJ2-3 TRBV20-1 SASVGTGLEVESTDTQY
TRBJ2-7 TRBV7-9 ASSLNWEQY
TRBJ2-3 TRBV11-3 ASSLGDRASADTQY
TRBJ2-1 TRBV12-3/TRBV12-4 ASSLRLAGGPGNEQF
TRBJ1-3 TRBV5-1 ASKEQGADTIY
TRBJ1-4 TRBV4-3 ASSQEGQGVEKLF
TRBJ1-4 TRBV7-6 ASSGGLTNEKLF
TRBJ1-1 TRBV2 AISGTDFSYTEAF
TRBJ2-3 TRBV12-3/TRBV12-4 ASSLAGDSGDTQY
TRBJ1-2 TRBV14 ASSQESQGVRYGYT
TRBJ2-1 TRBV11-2 ASSLDTAGGLNEQF
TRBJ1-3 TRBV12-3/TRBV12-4 ASSSLASGNTIY
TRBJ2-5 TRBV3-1 ASSQTMETQY
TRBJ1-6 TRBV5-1 ASSTSGQGLTSYNSPLH
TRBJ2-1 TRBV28 ASSAPGSSYNEQF
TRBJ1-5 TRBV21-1 ASSTQKEIYRGRCNQPQH
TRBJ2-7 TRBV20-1 SAQTPDSSYEQY
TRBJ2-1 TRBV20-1 SASMDRSSTSEQF
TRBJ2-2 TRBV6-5 ASGQRGGNTGELF
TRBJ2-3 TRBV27 ATYIPGQGADTQY
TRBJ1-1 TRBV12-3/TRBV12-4 ASCLSGLNTEAF
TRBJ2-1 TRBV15 ATSRVVANEQF
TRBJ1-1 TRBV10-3 AIRAGKVDTEAF
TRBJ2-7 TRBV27 ASTSRVRGVQY
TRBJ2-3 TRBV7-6 ASSPWTGGTDTQY
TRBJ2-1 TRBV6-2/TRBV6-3 ASSLKPSSYNEQF
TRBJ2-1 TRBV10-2 ASSGSPTPDNEQF
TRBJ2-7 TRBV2 ASNGGGYEQY
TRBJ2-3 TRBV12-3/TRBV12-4 ASSPHQGVQY
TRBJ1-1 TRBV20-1 SAKENRAMNTEAF
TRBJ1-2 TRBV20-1 SAYYRVLDGYT
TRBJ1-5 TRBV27 ASSSRRWAAYSNQPQH